This T cell receptor beta chain emerged from a study of human T cells and chemical hapten exposure. Study background: Alopecia areata, totalis and universalis patients, mostly female, were included.

Study results and caveats: Significantly more large CDR3 similarity clusters arose among expanded TCRs than among controls.

This clonotype was detected ten times or more. The target antigen is unknown. TCRdb re-analysed the RACE reads in MiXCR, keeping a single row per CDR3 protein. The sample shows about 60,000 distinct CDR3 sequences, around 9.3% of them seen only once. The time point is: patch test 1, 2 weeks after DPC sensitization. Stated treatment: therapeutic diphenylcyclopropenone sensitization with weekly scalp DPC. Germline CDR1 reads MNHNS; CDR2 reads SASEGT. V was cut by 1 base and J by 4 bases, with 7 bases left in between. CDR3 length: 13 residues. This specimen consisted of whole blood, obtained in connection with sensitization to the hapten diphenylcyclopropenone (DPC). The chain joins TRBV6-1 to TRBJ1-1; D call uncertain. The clonotype comes from a woman in her forties with alopecia areata. Some clones in this sample may be carry-over from other donors' samples. In nucleotides, the CDR3 is TGTGCCAGCAGTGAAGTCACGATCACTGAAGCTTTCTTT. Protein product: CASSEVTITEAFF.